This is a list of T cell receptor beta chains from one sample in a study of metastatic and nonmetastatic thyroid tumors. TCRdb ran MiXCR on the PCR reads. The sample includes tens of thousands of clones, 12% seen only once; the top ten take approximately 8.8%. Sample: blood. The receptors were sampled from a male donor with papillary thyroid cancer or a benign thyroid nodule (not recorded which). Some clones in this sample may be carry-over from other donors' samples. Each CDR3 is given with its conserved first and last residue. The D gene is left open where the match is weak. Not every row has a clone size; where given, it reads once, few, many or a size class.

cdr3_nt: TGTGCCAGTAGCCTAGAGGGTCGGGGCCACGAGCAGTACTTC
cdr3_aa: CASSLEGRGHEQYF
j_call: TRBJ2-7
clone_size: medium-sized
d_call: -
v_call: TRBV6-1

cdr3_nt: TGCGCCAGCAGCTTGGCCGGGGAAAGGCAGTACTTC
cdr3_aa: CASSLAGERQYF
j_call: TRBJ2-7
clone_size: many
d_call: -
v_call: TRBV5-1

cdr3_nt: TGTGCCAGCAGCTTAGATGTGGGAGCCGGGGAGCTGTTTTTT
cdr3_aa: CASSLDVGAGELFF
j_call: TRBJ2-2
clone_size: many
d_call: -
v_call: TRBV11-3

cdr3_nt: TGTGCCAGCAGTGAATGGCGGGAGGGCCGAGATGAGCAGTTCTTC
cdr3_aa: CASSEWREGRDEQFF
j_call: TRBJ2-1
clone_size: many
d_call: TRBD2
v_call: TRBV6-1

cdr3_nt: TGTGCCACCAGCAGAGGACAGGGCCGGGAAAAACTGTTTTTT
cdr3_aa: CATSRGQGREKLFF
j_call: TRBJ1-4
clone_size: many
d_call: TRBD1
v_call: TRBV15

cdr3_nt: TGCGCCAGCAGCCAAGATGGGATAGCGGGAGTCAATGAGCAGTTCTTC
cdr3_aa: CASSQDGIAGVNEQFF
j_call: TRBJ2-1
clone_size: few
d_call: TRBD2
v_call: TRBV4-3

cdr3_nt: TGTGCCAGCAGCCGCGCCCGGGGGGGTAGCAATCAGCCCCAGCATTTT
cdr3_aa: CASSRARGGSNQPQHF
j_call: TRBJ1-5
clone_size: many
d_call: -
v_call: TRBV7-3

cdr3_nt: TGTGCCAGCAGCCTTGGGAGGGGTGAAGCTTTCTTT
cdr3_aa: CASSLGRGEAFF
j_call: TRBJ1-1
clone_size: many
d_call: -
v_call: TRBV3-1

cdr3_nt: TGTGCCAGCAGCGAGAATTGGAGCTCCTACGAGCAGTACTTC
cdr3_aa: CASSENWSSYEQYF
j_call: TRBJ2-7
clone_size: medium-sized
d_call: -
v_call: TRBV27

cdr3_nt: TGTGCCAGCAGCTTGGGGCGTTTCAATTCACCCCTCCACTTT
cdr3_aa: CASSLGRFNSPLHF
j_call: TRBJ1-6
clone_size: many
d_call: -
v_call: TRBV5-6

cdr3_nt: TGTGCCAGCAGTGACTCAGCGGGCTCCTACAATGAGCAGTTCTTC
cdr3_aa: CASSDSAGSYNEQFF
j_call: TRBJ2-1
clone_size: many
d_call: -
v_call: TRBV6-4

cdr3_nt: TGCAGTGCTAGAGATCGGAGGGGCAATCAGCCCCAGCATTTT
cdr3_aa: CSARDRRGNQPQHF
j_call: TRBJ1-5
clone_size: -
d_call: -
v_call: TRBV20-1

cdr3_nt: TGCGCCAGCAGTAGGACGACCCAAGAGACCCAGTACTTC
cdr3_aa: CASSRTTQETQYF
j_call: TRBJ2-5
clone_size: many
d_call: -
v_call: TRBV10-1

cdr3_nt: TGTGCCAGCAGGGGACAGGGGTATTCCTACGAGCAGTACTTC
cdr3_aa: CASRGQGYSYEQYF
j_call: TRBJ2-7
clone_size: medium-sized
d_call: TRBD1
v_call: TRBV6-1

cdr3_nt: TGTGCCAGTAGCAGTGCCTTGCGGCAGTTCTTC
cdr3_aa: CASSSALRQFF
j_call: TRBJ2-1
clone_size: many
d_call: -
v_call: TRBV6-2/TRBV6-3

cdr3_nt: TGTGCCAGCGCTATCAGGGGATCTGATGAAGCTTTCTTT
cdr3_aa: CASAIRGSDEAFF
j_call: TRBJ1-1
clone_size: many
d_call: -
v_call: TRBV5-6

cdr3_nt: TGTGCCAGCAGCTTAGAAGGACTAGCGGGAGGGTACGGGTACAATGAGCAGTTCTTC
cdr3_aa: CASSLEGLAGGYGYNEQFF
j_call: TRBJ2-1
clone_size: -
d_call: TRBD2
v_call: TRBV11-2

cdr3_nt: TGTGCCAGCAGGGCGACTAGCGGGAGTGTTGAGCAGTTCTTC
cdr3_aa: CASRATSGSVEQFF
j_call: TRBJ2-1
clone_size: many
d_call: TRBD2
v_call: TRBV6-1

cdr3_nt: TGTGCCAGCAGTTACTCAAAGGGTGAGCAGTTCTTC
cdr3_aa: CASSYSKGEQFF
j_call: TRBJ2-1
clone_size: many
d_call: -
v_call: TRBV6-5

cdr3_nt: TGTGCCAGCAGTTTGGGTCGCGAGCAGTACTTC
cdr3_aa: CASSLGREQYF
j_call: TRBJ2-7
clone_size: -
d_call: -
v_call: TRBV28

cdr3_nt: TGTGCCACCAGTGATTGGGATGAACAAGAGACCCAGTACTTC
cdr3_aa: CATSDWDEQETQYF
j_call: TRBJ2-5
clone_size: many
d_call: -
v_call: TRBV24-1

cdr3_nt: TGTGCCAGCAGGGTGACTAGCGGGAGGTCCGGGGAGCTGTTTTTT
cdr3_aa: CASRVTSGRSGELFF
j_call: TRBJ2-2
clone_size: many
d_call: TRBD2
v_call: TRBV2

cdr3_nt: TGTGCCAGCCTGCGGGGGCTTGACACCGGGGAGCTGTTTTTT
cdr3_aa: CASLRGLDTGELFF
j_call: TRBJ2-2
clone_size: many
d_call: -
v_call: TRBV28

cdr3_nt: TGTGCCAGCACCTCCGGCAGGGTCCTCTACGAGCAGTACTTC
cdr3_aa: CASTSGRVLYEQYF
j_call: TRBJ2-7
clone_size: medium-sized
d_call: -
v_call: TRBV6-1

cdr3_nt: TGCGCCATCAGCCAACCAGGGGGCACCGGGGAGCTGTTTTTT
cdr3_aa: CAISQPGGTGELFF
j_call: TRBJ2-2
clone_size: -
d_call: TRBD1
v_call: TRBV4-1

cdr3_nt: TGCAGTGCTAGGATGGGACAGTATAATTCACCCCTCCACTTT
cdr3_aa: CSARMGQYNSPLHF
j_call: TRBJ1-6
clone_size: many
d_call: TRBD1
v_call: TRBV20-1

cdr3_nt: TGCGCCAGCAGCCAAGAACGACTAGCGGGAGTAGATACGCAGTATTTT
cdr3_aa: CASSQERLAGVDTQYF
j_call: TRBJ2-3
clone_size: many
d_call: TRBD2
v_call: TRBV4-3

cdr3_nt: TGTGCCAGCAGCCCACAACCATTACAGGTCAATCAGCCCCAGCATTTT
cdr3_aa: CASSPQPLQVNQPQHF
j_call: TRBJ1-5
clone_size: many
d_call: -
v_call: TRBV9

cdr3_nt: TGTGCCAGCAGTGAAGGCTGGGAGGTCCTAAATCAGCCCCAGCATTTT
cdr3_aa: CASSEGWEVLNQPQHF
j_call: TRBJ1-5
clone_size: many
d_call: -
v_call: TRBV2

cdr3_nt: TGTGCCTGGACATGGGGAGGGAATTCACCCCTCCACTTT
cdr3_aa: CAWTWGGNSPLHF
j_call: TRBJ1-6
clone_size: many
d_call: -
v_call: TRBV30

cdr3_nt: TGTGCCAGCAGCTTAGACTCCTATGGCTACACCTTC
cdr3_aa: CASSLDSYGYTF
j_call: TRBJ1-2
clone_size: many
d_call: -
v_call: TRBV5-8

cdr3_nt: TGTGCCAGCAGCTTAGAAGTCCCGATTCCGGCGTTAGAGACCCAGTACTTC
cdr3_aa: CASSLEVPIPALETQYF
j_call: TRBJ2-5
clone_size: many
d_call: -
v_call: TRBV11-2

cdr3_nt: TGTGCCAGCAGCGGCCTCCTCAACACTGAAGCTTTCTTT
cdr3_aa: CASSGLLNTEAFF
j_call: TRBJ1-1
clone_size: many
d_call: -
v_call: TRBV9

cdr3_nt: TGTGCCAGCAGTGAAAGTTGGGTGGTCTACGAGCAGTACTTC
cdr3_aa: CASSESWVVYEQYF
j_call: TRBJ2-7
clone_size: many
d_call: -
v_call: TRBV2

cdr3_nt: TGTGCCAGCAGCTTGGGTGGTCTAGCAGAAGATACGCAGTATTTT
cdr3_aa: CASSLGGLAEDTQYF
j_call: TRBJ2-3
clone_size: few
d_call: -
v_call: TRBV5-4

cdr3_nt: TGTGCCAGCAGTACTAGCGGGACGGCCTCCTACGAGCAGTACTTC
cdr3_aa: CASSTSGTASYEQYF
j_call: TRBJ2-7
clone_size: medium-sized
d_call: TRBD2
v_call: TRBV6-1

cdr3_nt: TGTGCCAGCAGCATCAAAGGGCACGAGCAGTACTTC
cdr3_aa: CASSIKGHEQYF
j_call: TRBJ2-7
clone_size: -
d_call: -
v_call: TRBV7-9

cdr3_nt: TGTGCCAGCAGTAGAGAAGGACTAGCGGGGTTCTACGAGCAGTACTTC
cdr3_aa: CASSREGLAGFYEQYF
j_call: TRBJ2-7
clone_size: few
d_call: TRBD2
v_call: TRBV6-1

cdr3_nt: TGTGCCAGCAGCTTGGCCGGGACAGGGGGCGACGGGGGCACTGAAGCTTTCTTT
cdr3_aa: CASSLAGTGGDGGTEAFF
j_call: TRBJ1-1
clone_size: -
d_call: TRBD1
v_call: TRBV5-6

cdr3_nt: TGCGCCAGCAGTGATTGGGATGGGACGGCCTATCGGACCCAGTACTTC
cdr3_aa: CASSDWDGTAYRTQYF
j_call: TRBJ2-5
clone_size: many
d_call: -
v_call: TRBV10-2

cdr3_nt: TGTGCCAACAGTGGGTTCAACGAGCAGTACTTC
cdr3_aa: CANSGFNEQYF
j_call: TRBJ2-7
clone_size: -
d_call: -
v_call: TRBV6-1

cdr3_nt: TGTGCCAGCAGTTCCTATCGCCCCGCCACTGGAAACACCATATATTTT
cdr3_aa: CASSSYRPATGNTIYF
j_call: TRBJ1-3
clone_size: many
d_call: -
v_call: TRBV6-2/TRBV6-3

cdr3_nt: TGTGCCAGCAGTTACACCCGACGGACTCGGGGGGCCTACGAGCAGTACTTC
cdr3_aa: CASSYTRRTRGAYEQYF
j_call: TRBJ2-7
clone_size: many
d_call: TRBD2
v_call: TRBV6-2/TRBV6-3

cdr3_nt: TGTGCCAGCAGCTGGACAGGGCGCAATCAGCCCCAGCATTTT
cdr3_aa: CASSWTGRNQPQHF
j_call: TRBJ1-5
clone_size: many
d_call: TRBD1
v_call: TRBV7-2

cdr3_nt: TGCGCCAGCAGCTTAAAGCCCGGGAACACCGGGGAGCTGTTTTTT
cdr3_aa: CASSLKPGNTGELFF
j_call: TRBJ2-2
clone_size: many
d_call: -
v_call: TRBV5-1

cdr3_nt: TGTGCCAGCAGCCAAAGGGAGCCCAATGAGCAGTTCTTC
cdr3_aa: CASSQREPNEQFF
j_call: TRBJ2-1
clone_size: -
d_call: -
v_call: TRBV3-1

cdr3_nt: TGTGCCAGCGGTCGGGGGGGCTCCTACTACGATGAGCAGTTCTTC
cdr3_aa: CASGRGGSYYDEQFF
j_call: TRBJ2-1
clone_size: -
d_call: TRBD2
v_call: TRBV5-6

cdr3_nt: TGTGCCAGCAGACCTGTGCGGCAGCCACAGCATTTT
cdr3_aa: CASRPVRQPQHF
j_call: TRBJ1-5
clone_size: few
d_call: -
v_call: TRBV28

cdr3_nt: TGTGCCAGCAGCCCCGGGGACAGGCCAAGCTTTATCTATGGCTACACCTTC
cdr3_aa: CASSPGDRPSFIYGYTF
j_call: TRBJ1-2
clone_size: -
d_call: TRBD1
v_call: TRBV9

cdr3_nt: TGTGCCACCAGCATGGGGACTAGCGGGAACACCGGGGAGCTGTTTTTT
cdr3_aa: CATSMGTSGNTGELFF
j_call: TRBJ2-2
clone_size: many
d_call: TRBD2
v_call: TRBV15

cdr3_nt: TGTGCCAGCAGCGGAAGCCGGGACGCTACCTCCTACGAGCAGTACTTC
cdr3_aa: CASSGSRDATSYEQYF
j_call: TRBJ2-7
clone_size: many
d_call: -
v_call: TRBV5-6